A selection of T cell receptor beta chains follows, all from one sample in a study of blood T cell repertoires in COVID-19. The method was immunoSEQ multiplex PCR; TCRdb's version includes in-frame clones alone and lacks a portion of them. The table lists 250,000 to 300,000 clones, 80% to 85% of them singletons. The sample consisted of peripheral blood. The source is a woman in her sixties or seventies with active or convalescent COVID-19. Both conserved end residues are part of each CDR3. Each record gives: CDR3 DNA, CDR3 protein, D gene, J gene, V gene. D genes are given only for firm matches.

TGTGCCAGCAGCGTAGCTGGGACTAGTATAATGGTATCCCCCAATGAGCAGTTCTTC	CASSVAGTSIMVSPNEQFF	TRBD2	TRBJ2-1	TRBV9
TGCGCCAGCAGCTTGGGGCAGGGTGAAATAGCTTTCTTT	CASSLGQGEIAFF	-	TRBJ1-1	TRBV5-1
TGTGCCAGCAGCTTATCGACAGGGAATAGGCAGCCCCAGCATTTT	CASSLSTGNRQPQHF	TRBD1	TRBJ1-5	TRBV7-2
TGTGCCAGCAGCCCAACGGGGGGGGTTACTGAAGCTTTCTTT	CASSPTGGVTEAFF	-	TRBJ1-1	TRBV9
TGTGCCAGCAGCTTTTCAACAGTAACTAATGAAAAACTGTTTTTT	CASSFSTVTNEKLFF	-	TRBJ1-4	TRBV5-6
TGTGCCAGCAGTTACTCGCCAGCGATCTACAATGAGCAGTTCTTC	CASSYSPAIYNEQFF	-	TRBJ2-1	TRBV6-5
TGTGCCAGCTCACCTACTCCAGACTCAAATTCACCCCTCCACTTT	CASSPTPDSNSPLHF	-	TRBJ1-6	TRBV18
TGCGCCAGCAGTACGAGCGGGGCCTTTAATGAAAAACTGTTTTTT	CASSTSGAFNEKLFF	-	TRBJ1-4	TRBV4-1
TGCGCCAGCAGTGAGCAGGGTCAAGAGACCCAGTACTTC	CASSEQGQETQYF	-	TRBJ2-5	TRBV10-2
TGTGCCAGCAGCCCTCGGACGGGGATAGGGTCCTACAATGAGCAGTTCTTC	CASSPRTGIGSYNEQFF	-	TRBJ2-1	TRBV11-3
TGTGCCAGCAGCCCGGGACAGGGGGCGCGGAACACTGAAGCTTTCTTT	CASSPGQGARNTEAFF	TRBD1	TRBJ1-1	TRBV5-4
TGTGCCAGCAGCCCAGACAGGGCGGGGTATGGCTACACCTTC	CASSPDRAGYGYTF	TRBD1	TRBJ1-2	TRBV7-3
TGTGCCAGCAGCTTGTTGGGGCAAAACACTGAAGCTTTCTTT	CASSLLGQNTEAFF	-	TRBJ1-1	TRBV5-4